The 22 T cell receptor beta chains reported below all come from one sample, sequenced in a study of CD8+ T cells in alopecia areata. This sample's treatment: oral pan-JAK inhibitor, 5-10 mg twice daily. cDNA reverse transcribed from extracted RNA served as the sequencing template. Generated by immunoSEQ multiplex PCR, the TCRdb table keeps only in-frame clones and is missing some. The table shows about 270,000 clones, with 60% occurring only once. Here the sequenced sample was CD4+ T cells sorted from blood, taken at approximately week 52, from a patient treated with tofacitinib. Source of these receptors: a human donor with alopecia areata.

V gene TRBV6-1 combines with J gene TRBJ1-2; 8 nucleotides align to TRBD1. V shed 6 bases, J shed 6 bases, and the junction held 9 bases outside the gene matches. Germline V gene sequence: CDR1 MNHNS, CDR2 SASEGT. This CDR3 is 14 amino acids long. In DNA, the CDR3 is TGTGCCAGCAGCGCTGCGGGACAGGATCATGGCTACACCTTC. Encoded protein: CASSAAGQDHGYTF.

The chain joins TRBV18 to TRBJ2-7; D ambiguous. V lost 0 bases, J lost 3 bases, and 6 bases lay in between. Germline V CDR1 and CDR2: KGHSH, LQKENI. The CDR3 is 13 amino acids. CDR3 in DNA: TGTGCCAGCTCACCACCTGGGCTCTACGAGCAGTACTTC. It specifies CASSPPGLYEQYF.

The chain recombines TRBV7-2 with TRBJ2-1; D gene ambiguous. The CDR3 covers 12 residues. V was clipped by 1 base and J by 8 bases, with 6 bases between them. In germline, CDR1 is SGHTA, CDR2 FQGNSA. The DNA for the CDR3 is TGTGCCAGCAGCTTAGTTTTCGATGAGCAGTTCTTC. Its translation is CASSLVFDEQFF.

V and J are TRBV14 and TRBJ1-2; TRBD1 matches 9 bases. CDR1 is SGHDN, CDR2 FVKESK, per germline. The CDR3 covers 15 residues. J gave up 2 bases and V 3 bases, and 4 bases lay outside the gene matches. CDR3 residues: CASSQRTGANYGYTF. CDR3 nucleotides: TGTGCCAGCAGCCAGCGGACAGGGGCCAACTATGGCTACACCTTC.

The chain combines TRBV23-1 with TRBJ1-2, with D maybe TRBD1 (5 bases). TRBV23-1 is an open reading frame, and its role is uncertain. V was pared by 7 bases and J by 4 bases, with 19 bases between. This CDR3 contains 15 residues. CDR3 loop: CASISLGEAPYGYTF. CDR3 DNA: TGCGCCAGCATCTCTTTAGGGGAGGCCCCCTATGGCTACACCTTC.

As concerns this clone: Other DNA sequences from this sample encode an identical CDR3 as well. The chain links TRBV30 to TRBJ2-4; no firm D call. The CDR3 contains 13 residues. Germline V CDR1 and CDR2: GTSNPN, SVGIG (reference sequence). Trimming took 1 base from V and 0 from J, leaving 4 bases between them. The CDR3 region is CAWSGLAKNIQYF. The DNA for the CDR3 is TGTGCCTGGAGTGGACTAGCCAAAAACATTCAGTACTTC.

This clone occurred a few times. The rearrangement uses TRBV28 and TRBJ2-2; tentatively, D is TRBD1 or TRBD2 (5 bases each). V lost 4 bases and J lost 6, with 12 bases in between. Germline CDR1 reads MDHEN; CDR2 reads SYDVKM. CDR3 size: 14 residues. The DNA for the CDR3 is TGTGCCAGCAGTTCCGGGACCCAATCCGGGGAGCTGTTTTTT. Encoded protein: CASSSGTQSGELFF. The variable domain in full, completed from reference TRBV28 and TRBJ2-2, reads DVKVTQSSRYLVKRTGEKVFLECVQDMDHENMFWYRQDPGLGLRLIYFSYDVKMKEKGDIPEGYSVSREKKERFSLILESASTNQTSMYLCASSSGTQSGELFFGEGSRLTVL.

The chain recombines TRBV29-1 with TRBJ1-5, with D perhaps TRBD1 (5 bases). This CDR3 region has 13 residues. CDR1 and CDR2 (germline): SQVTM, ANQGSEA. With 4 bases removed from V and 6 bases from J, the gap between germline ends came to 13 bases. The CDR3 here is CSVAPGLSQPQHF. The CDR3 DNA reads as TGCAGCGTTGCCCCAGGGTTGAGTCAGCCCCAGCATTTT.

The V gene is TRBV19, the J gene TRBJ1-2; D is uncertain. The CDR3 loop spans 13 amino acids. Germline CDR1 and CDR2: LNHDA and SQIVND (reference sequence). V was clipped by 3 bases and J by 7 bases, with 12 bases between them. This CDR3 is CASSIRRQSGYTF. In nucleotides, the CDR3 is TGTGCCAGTAGTATCCGCAGGCAAAGTGGCTACACCTTC.

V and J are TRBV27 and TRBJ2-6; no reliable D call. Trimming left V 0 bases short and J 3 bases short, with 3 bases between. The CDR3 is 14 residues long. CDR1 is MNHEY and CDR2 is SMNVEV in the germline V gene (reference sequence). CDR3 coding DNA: TGTGCCAGCAGTTTATCGGGTGGGGCCAACGTCCTGACTTTC. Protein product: CASSLSGGANVLTF.

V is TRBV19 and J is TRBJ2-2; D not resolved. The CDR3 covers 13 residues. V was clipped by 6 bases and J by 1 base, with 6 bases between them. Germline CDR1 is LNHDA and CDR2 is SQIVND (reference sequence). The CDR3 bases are TGTGCCAGTAGACCAGAGAACACCGGGGAGCTGTTTTTT. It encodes CASRPENTGELFF.

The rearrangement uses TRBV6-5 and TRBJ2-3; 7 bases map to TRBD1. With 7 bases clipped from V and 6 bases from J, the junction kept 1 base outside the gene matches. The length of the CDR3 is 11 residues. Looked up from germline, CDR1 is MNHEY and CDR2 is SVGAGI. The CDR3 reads CASTQGDTQYF. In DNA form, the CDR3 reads TGTGCCAGCACACAGGGGGATACGCAGTATTTT.

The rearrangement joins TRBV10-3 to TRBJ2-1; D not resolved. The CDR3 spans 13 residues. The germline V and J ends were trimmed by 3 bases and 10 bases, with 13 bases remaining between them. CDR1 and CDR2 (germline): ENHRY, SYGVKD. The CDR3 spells CAISENYPMEQFF. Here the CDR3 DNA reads TGTGCCATCAGTGAAAACTATCCGATGGAGCAGTTCTTC.

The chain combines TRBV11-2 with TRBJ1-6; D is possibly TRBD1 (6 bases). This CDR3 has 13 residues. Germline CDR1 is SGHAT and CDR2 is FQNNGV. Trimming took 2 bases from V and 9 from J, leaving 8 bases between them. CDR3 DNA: TGTGCCAGCAGCTTATTCAGGGGTTCACCCCTCCACTTT. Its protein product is CASSLFRGSPLHF.

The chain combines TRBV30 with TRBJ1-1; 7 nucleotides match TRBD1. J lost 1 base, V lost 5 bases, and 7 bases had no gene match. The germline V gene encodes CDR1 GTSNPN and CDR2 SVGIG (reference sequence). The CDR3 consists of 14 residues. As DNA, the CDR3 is TGTGCCTGGGGTAGGGACAGCAAGAACACTGAAGCTTTCTTT. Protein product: CAWGRDSKNTEAFF.

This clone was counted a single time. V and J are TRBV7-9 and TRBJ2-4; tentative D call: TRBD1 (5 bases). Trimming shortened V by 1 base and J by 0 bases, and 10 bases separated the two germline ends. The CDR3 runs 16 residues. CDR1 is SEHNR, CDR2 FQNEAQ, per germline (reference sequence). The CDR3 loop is CASSLGAGLAKNIQYF. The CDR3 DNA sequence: TGTGCCAGCAGCTTAGGGGCAGGGCTAGCCAAAAACATTCAGTACTTC. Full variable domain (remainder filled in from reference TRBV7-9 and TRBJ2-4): DTGVSQNPRHKITKRGQNVTFRCDPISEHNRLYWYRQTLGQGPEFLTYFQNEAQLEKSRLLSDRFSAERPKGSFSTLEIQRTEQGDSAMYLCASSLGAGLAKNIQYFGAGTRLSVL.

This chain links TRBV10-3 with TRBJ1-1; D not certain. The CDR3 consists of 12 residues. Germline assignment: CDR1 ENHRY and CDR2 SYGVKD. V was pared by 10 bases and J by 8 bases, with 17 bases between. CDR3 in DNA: TGTGCCACAAGGGTAGAGGGAGTCGAAGCTTTCTTT. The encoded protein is CATRVEGVEAFF.

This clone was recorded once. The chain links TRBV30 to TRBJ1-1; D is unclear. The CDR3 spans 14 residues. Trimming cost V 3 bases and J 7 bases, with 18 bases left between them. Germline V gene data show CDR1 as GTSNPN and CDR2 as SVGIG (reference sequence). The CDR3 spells CAWSVGSGKGEAFF. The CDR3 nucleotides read TGTGCCTGGAGCGTTGGGTCAGGCAAAGGTGAAGCTTTCTTT.

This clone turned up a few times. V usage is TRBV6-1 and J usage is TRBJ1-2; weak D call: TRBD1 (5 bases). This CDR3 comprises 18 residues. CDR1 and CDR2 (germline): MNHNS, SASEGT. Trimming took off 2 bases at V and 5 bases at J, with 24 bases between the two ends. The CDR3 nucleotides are TGTGCCAGCAGTGAATTACCGATCAGGGCCCCAGCCTCTTATGGCTACACCTTC. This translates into CASSELPIRAPASYGYTF.

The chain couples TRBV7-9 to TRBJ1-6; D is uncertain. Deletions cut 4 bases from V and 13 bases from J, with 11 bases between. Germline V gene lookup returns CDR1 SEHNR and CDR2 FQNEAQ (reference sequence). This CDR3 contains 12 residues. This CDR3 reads CASSSLGLPLHF. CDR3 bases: TGTGCCAGCAGCTCCTTAGGGCTTCCCCTCCACTTT.

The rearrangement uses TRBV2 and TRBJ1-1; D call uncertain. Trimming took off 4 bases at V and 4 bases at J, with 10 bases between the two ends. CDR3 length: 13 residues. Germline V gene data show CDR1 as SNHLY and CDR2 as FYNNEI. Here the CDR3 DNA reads TGTGCCAGCAGTGCGGAGGGTGGCACTGAAGCTTTCTTT. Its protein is CASSAEGGTEAFF.

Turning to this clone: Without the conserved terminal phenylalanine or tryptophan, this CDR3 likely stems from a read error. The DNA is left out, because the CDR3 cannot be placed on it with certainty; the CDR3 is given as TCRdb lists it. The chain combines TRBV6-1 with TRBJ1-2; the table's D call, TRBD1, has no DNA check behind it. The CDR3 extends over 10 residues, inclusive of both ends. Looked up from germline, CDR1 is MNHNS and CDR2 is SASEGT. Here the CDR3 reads CASSAWTVGI.